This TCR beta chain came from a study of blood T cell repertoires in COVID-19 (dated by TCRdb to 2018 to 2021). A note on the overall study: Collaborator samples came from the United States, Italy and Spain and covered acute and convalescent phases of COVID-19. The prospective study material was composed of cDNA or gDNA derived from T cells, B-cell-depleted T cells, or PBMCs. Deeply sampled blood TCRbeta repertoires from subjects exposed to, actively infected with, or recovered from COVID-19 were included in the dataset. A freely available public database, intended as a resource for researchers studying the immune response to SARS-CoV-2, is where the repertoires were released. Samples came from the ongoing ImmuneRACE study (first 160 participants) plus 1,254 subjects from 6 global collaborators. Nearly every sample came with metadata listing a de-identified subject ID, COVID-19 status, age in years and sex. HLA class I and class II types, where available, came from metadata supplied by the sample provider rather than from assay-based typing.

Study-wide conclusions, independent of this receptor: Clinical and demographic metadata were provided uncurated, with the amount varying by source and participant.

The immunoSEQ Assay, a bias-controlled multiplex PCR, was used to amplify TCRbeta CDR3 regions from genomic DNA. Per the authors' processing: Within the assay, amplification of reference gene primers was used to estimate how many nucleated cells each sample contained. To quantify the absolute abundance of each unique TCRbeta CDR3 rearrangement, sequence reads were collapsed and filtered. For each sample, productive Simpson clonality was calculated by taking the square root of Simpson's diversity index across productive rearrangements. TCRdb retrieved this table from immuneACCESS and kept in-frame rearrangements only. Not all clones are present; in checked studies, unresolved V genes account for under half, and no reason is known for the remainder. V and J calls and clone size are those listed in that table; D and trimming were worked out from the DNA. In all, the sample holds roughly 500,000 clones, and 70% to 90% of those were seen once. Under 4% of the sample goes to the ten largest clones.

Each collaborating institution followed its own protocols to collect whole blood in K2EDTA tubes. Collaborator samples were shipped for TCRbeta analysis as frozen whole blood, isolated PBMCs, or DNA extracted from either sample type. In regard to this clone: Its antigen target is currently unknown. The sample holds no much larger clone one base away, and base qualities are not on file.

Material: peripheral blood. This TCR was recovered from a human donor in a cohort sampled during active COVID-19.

The sequenced DNA is TGCGCCAGCAGTACTAGCGTCGATGAGCAGTTCTTC. This translates into CASSTSVDEQFF. The chain is assembled from TRBV4-1 and TRBJ2-1, with 7 middle bases fitting TRBD2. The CDR3 numbers 12 residues from cysteine through phenylalanine. The only DNA kept is the CDR3, 36 bases in frame from the first base. The germline V gene gives CDR1 as MGHRA and CDR2 as YSYEKL. V and J are trimmed by 6 bases and 8 bases, and the gene matches miss 4 bases of the junction.